A single sample is the source of the 25 T cell receptor beta chains below, sequenced in a study of regulatory T cells in long-lasting Graves disease. As to time point: newly diagnosed GD, antithyroid drugs for less than 3 months. TCR sequences were obtained from RNA taken from PBMCs. Combining iRepertoire HTBI primers with Arm-PCR of CDR3 regions, the authors built TCR beta libraries. TCRdb called the multiplex PCR reads again in MiXCR, with one record for every CDR3 protein. The sample holds fewer than 500,000 distinct CDR3 sequences, under 20% seen once. Another study also made use of these data, one on T cells in Graves' hyperthyroidism and ophthalmopathy.

This sample comprised peripheral blood mononuclear cells (PBMCs), obtained at new diagnosis, from a patient treated with antithyroid drugs. All receptors come from a man in his forties with Graves disease.

Ten or more counts support this clonotype. V usage is TRBV11-3 and J usage is TRBJ2-1; 14 positions match TRBD2. Germline V gives CDR1 SGHNT, CDR2 YENEEA. J lost 7 bases, V lost 5 bases, and 7 bases had no gene match. The CDR3 runs to 16 residues. CDR3 bases: TGTGCCAGCAGCACCGGGACTAGCGGGAGACTGAATGAGCAGTTCTTC. It yields the protein CASSTGTSGRLNEQFF.

In its sample, this clonotype was seen a few times. The V gene is TRBV9, the J gene TRBJ2-3; possibly TRBD2 for D (6 bases). Germline V gene data show CDR1 as SGDLS and CDR2 as YYNGEE. CDR3 length: 14 amino acids. Deletions cut 7 bases from V and 2 bases from J, with 14 bases between. The CDR3 spells CASAVEGFTDTQYF. Written as DNA, the CDR3 is TGTGCCAGCGCGGTGGAGGGGTTCACAGATACGCAGTATTTT.

In regard to this clonotype: Given a far larger clone just one base away, this is likely a sequencing read error. The V and J genes are TRBV20-1 and TRBJ2-7; D remains ambiguous. The CDR3 is 14 amino acids. V lost 1 base, J lost 7 bases, and 17 bases lay in between. Germline V gene data show CDR1 as DFQATT and CDR2 as SNEGSKA (reference sequence). CDR3 DNA: TGCAGTGCTAGAGGGGCTAGTCGAAACAATGAGCAGTACTTC. It specifies CSARGASRNNEQYF.

This clonotype was recorded at least ten times. The chain joins TRBV11-2 to TRBJ1-1; no definite D call. Germline assignment: CDR1 SGHAT and CDR2 FQNNGV. With 5 bases removed from V and 8 bases from J, the gap between germline ends came to 9 bases. This CDR3 comprises 11 residues. The DNA of the CDR3 is TGTGCCAGCAGCGTAGTGGTCGAAGCTTTCTTT. Its protein product is CASSVVVEAFF.

This clonotype was counted only a few times. V and J are TRBV29-1 and TRBJ2-1; D is unresolved. The CDR3 contains 15 residues. V was shortened by 7 bases and J by 0 bases, with 16 bases between the two germline ends. From germline, CDR1 is SQVTM and CDR2 ANQGSEA. This CDR3 reads CSGDSGRSSYNEQFF. The CDR3, as DNA: TGCAGCGGGGATTCGGGCAGGAGCTCCTACAATGAGCAGTTCTTC.

This chain connects TRBV7-2 to TRBJ1-5; D might be TRBD1 (5 bases). The germline V gene has CDR1 SGHTA and CDR2 FQGNSA. This CDR3 comprises 15 residues. V lost 1 base and J lost 2, with 9 bases in between. In DNA, the CDR3 is TGTGCCAGCAGCTTAGTTGGGACGGGCAATCAGCCCCAGCATTTT. This translates into CASSLVGTGNQPQHF.

This clonotype appeared many times. The chain combines TRBV11-3 with TRBJ2-7; D not resolved. The CDR3 totals 14 residues. Deletions cut 0 bases from V and 3 bases from J, with 9 bases between. The germline CDR1 and CDR2 sequences are SGHNT and YENEEA. In DNA, the CDR3 is TGTGCCAGCAGCTTAGATCGGACCGACTACGAGCAGTACTTC. As protein: CASSLDRTDYEQYF. Together with reference TRBV11-3 and TRBJ2-7, the CDR3 gives the full variable domain: EAGVVQSPRYKIIEKKQPVAFWCNPISGHNTLYWYLQNLGQGPELLIRYENEEAVDDSQLPKDRFSAERLKGVDSTLKIQPAELGDSAVYLCASSLDRTDYEQYFGPGTRLTVT.

The J gene is TRBJ2-1, the V gene TRBV2; TRBD2 agrees at 10 bases. Germline V gene data show CDR1 as SNHLY and CDR2 as FYNNEI. The CDR3 runs 16 residues. V lost 6 bases and J lost 8; bases outside the gene matches: 13. CDR3 sequence: CASRKGSSGSIDEQFF. The CDR3 DNA reads as TGTGCCAGCAGAAAGGGGTCTAGCGGGAGTATCGATGAGCAGTTCTTC.

The V gene is TRBV19, the J gene TRBJ2-1, with 11 bases lining up with TRBD2. Per the germline V gene, CDR1 is LNHDA and CDR2 is SQIVND (reference sequence). This CDR3 spans 18 amino acids. Trimming cost V 5 bases and J 7 bases; bases outside gene matches: 16. DNA for the CDR3: TGTGCCAGTAGTCCGTGGACTAGCGGGCCGGGCGGGGCTAATGAGCAGTTCTTC. Translated, it gives CASSPWTSGPGGANEQFF. Together with reference TRBV19 and TRBJ2-1, the CDR3 gives the full variable domain: DGGITQSPKYLFRKEGQNVTLSCEQNLNHDAMYWYRQDPGQGLRLIYYSQIVNDFQKGDIAEGYSVSREKKESFPLTVTSAQKNPTAFYLCASSPWTSGPGGANEQFFGPGTRLTVL.

This sequence joins TRBV4-2 and TRBJ2-3, with D possibly matching TRBD2 (6 bases). Between the trimmed V and J ends, which lost 3 bases and 4 bases, there was a span of 20 bases. CDR3 length equals 17 residues. Germline CDR1 LGHNA, CDR2 YNFKEQ. DNA of the CDR3: TGTGCCAGCAGCCATGAGACTAGGGCCGTAAGGGCAGATACGCAGTATTTT. Translation: CASSHETRAVRADTQYF.

Ten or more counts support this clonotype. The gene calls are TRBV13 and TRBJ2-7; 7 nucleotides match TRBD2. The CDR3 is 15 amino acids. With 4 bases clipped from V and 4 bases from J, the junction kept 10 bases outside the gene matches. Germline V gene lookup returns CDR1 PRHDT and CDR2 FYEKMQ (reference sequence). In DNA, the CDR3 is TGTGCCAGCAGCTCATACCGGGACTATGGATACGAGCAGTACTTC. Protein: CASSSYRDYGYEQYF.

In this sample, this clonotype turned up many times. This chain joins TRBV20-1 and TRBJ2-2, with no clear D. Per germline, CDR1 DFQATT and CDR2 SNEGSKA (reference sequence). The CDR3 loop spans 14 amino acids. V was pared by 3 bases and J by 1 base, with 9 bases between. Here the CDR3 reads CSASNAENTGELFF. For the CDR3, the DNA is TGCAGTGCTAGTAATGCGGAGAACACCGGGGAGCTGTTTTTT.

This clonotype showed up many times. The CDR3 DNA reads TGTGCCAGCAGCTCCTTTCACACTGGGGCCAACGTCCTGACTTTC. Translated: CASSSFHTGANVLTF. The chain joins TRBV7-9 to TRBJ2-6; D call uncertain. The germline V gene encodes CDR1 SEHNR and CDR2 FQNEAQ (reference sequence). V lost 4 bases and J 2 bases, leaving 9 bases between the germline ends. The CDR3 contains 15 residues.

This clonotype occurred many times. The chain couples TRBV10-3 to TRBJ2-2; 9 bases line up with TRBD2. CDR1 is ENHRY, CDR2 SYGVKD, per germline. J gave up 7 bases and V 3 bases, and 3 bases lay outside the gene matches. CDR3 length: 14 residues. CDR3 sequence: CAISEASGDGELFF. The CDR3 coding sequence is TGTGCCATCAGTGAAGCTAGCGGGGACGGGGAGCTGTTTTTT.

The sample holds many counts of this clonotype. The CDR3 region has the DNA TGTGCCAGCTCACCACTCTCCGGGACTAGCGTGTACGAGCAGTACTTC. It yields the protein CASSPLSGTSVYEQYF. V gene TRBV18 combines with J gene TRBJ2-7; 10 nucleotides line up with TRBD2. J was trimmed by 4 bases and V by 1 base; bases with no gene match: 7. Germline V gene lookup returns CDR1 KGHSH and CDR2 LQKENI. CDR3 length: 16 residues.

This clonotype was seen many times. This chain joins TRBV6-2 or TRBV6-3 and TRBJ2-1, with D possibly being TRBD1 (6 bases). The CDR3 loop spans 14 amino acids. Deletions cut 8 bases from V and 4 bases from J, with 15 bases between. From germline, CDR1 is MNHEY and CDR2 SVGEGT. CDR3 sequence reads: CASGRGGTYNEQFF. The DNA of the CDR3 is TGTGCCAGCGGGCGAGGGGGAACGTACAATGAGCAGTTCTTC.

Comments on this clonotype: This could be a read error, since a much larger clone is one nucleotide away. This rearrangement joins TRBV12-3 or TRBV12-4 to TRBJ1-2, with 9 bases identical to TRBD1. This CDR3 comprises 14 residues. This CDR3 is CASRRRDRDYGYPF. DNA for the CDR3: TGTGCCAGCAGGCGCCGGGACAGGGACTATGGCTACCCCTTC.

This clonotype was detected many times. The J gene is TRBJ2-7, the V gene TRBV28; 8 bases fit TRBD2. The germline V gene encodes CDR1 MDHEN and CDR2 SYDVKM. The junction had 10 bases not matched to a gene; V was cut back by 2 bases and J by 7 bases. This CDR3 is built from 15 residues. The CDR3 spells CASSLTGGSRREQYF. CDR3 DNA sequence: TGTGCCAGCAGTTTAACGGGAGGGTCTCGGCGGGAGCAGTACTTC.

Regarding this clonotype: Just one base apart from a much larger clone, this may be a read error. Because it lacks the conserved phenylalanine or tryptophan at the end, this CDR3 is likely a read error. The chain carries TRBV28 and TRBJ2-1; D remains unclear. Between the trimmed V and J ends, which lost 3 bases and 9 bases, there was a span of 12 bases. Germline V gene data show CDR1 as MDHEN and CDR2 as SYDVKM. CDR3 length equals 13 residues. CDR3 sequence (DNA): TGTGCCAGCAGTTTCGGGCCCCCAACTGAGCAGTTCTCC. Translated: CASSFGPPTEQFS.

The chain carries TRBV4-1 and TRBJ2-2; D may be TRBD2 (6 bases). CDR1 MGHRA and CDR2 YSYEKL come from the germline V gene. Trimming shortened V by 4 bases and J by 5 bases, and 14 bases separated the two germline ends. The CDR3 totals 15 residues. In DNA, the CDR3 is TGCGCCAGCAGCCTCCTCGGGGGACTTACCGGGGAGCTGTTTTTT. This gives the protein CASSLLGGLTGELFF.

This clonotype was detected a few times. At one boundary the junction diverges from the germline segment, which might be a read error. V gene TRBV6-5 combines with J gene TRBJ2-3; D is possibly TRBD2 (5 bases). The CDR3 consists of 16 residues. The germline CDR1 and CDR2 sequences are MNHEY and SVGAGI. The CDR3 DNA follows: TGTGCCAGCAGTTACTCCAGGAATCCTAGCACAGATACGCGGTATTTT. Amino acid sequence: CASSYSRNPSTDTRYF.

With regard to this clonotype: A read error may explain this, as a much larger clone is one base away. This chain connects TRBV2 to TRBJ2-2; TRBD2 matches 16 bases. CDR3 length equals 18 residues. Germline CDR1 is SNHLY and CDR2 is FYNNEI. As DNA, the CDR3 is TGTACCAGCCGGCCAGGGACTAGCGGGAGGGCCATCACCGGGGAGCTGTTTTTT. It specifies CTSRPGTSGRAITGELFF.

This clonotype occurred many times. V gene TRBV7-3 combines with J gene TRBJ2-3; 7 nucleotides line up with TRBD1. CDR1 and CDR2 from the germline V gene are SGHTA and FQGTGA. The CDR3 has 15 amino acids. V trimming: 2 bases; J trimming: 2 bases; junction bases outside the gene matches: 4. CDR3 nucleotides: TGTGCCAGCAGCTTAGGGGACAGACACACAGATACGCAGTATTTT. Protein: CASSLGDRHTDTQYF.

This clonotype was counted many times. The J gene is TRBJ1-4, the V gene TRBV2; D is unclear. Trimming took 6 bases from V and 13 from J, leaving 9 bases between them. In germline, CDR1 is SNHLY, CDR2 FYNNEI. This CDR3 has 10 residues. Here the CDR3 reads CASRLARLFF. DNA for the CDR3: TGTGCCAGCAGGCTGGCAAGACTGTTTTTT.

The rearrangement joins TRBV29-1 to TRBJ2-7, with 10 bases aligning to TRBD1. CDR1 is SQVTM, CDR2 ANQGSEA, per germline. The CDR3 totals 15 residues. The V gene end was trimmed by 7 bases and the J gene end by 3 bases; junction bases not matched to a gene: 12. The CDR3 loop reads CSARGLTGGFYEQYF. CDR3 in DNA: TGCAGCGCCCGGGGGTTGACAGGGGGCTTCTACGAGCAGTACTTC.